The next 21 T cell receptor beta chains were all read from a single sample in a study of OX40 agonist ivuxolimab in advanced cancers. Sequencing used immunoSEQ multiplex PCR; TCRdb keeps in-frame clones, though not all of them. The data hold 80,000 to 95,000 clones, with roughly 93% observed a single time. The material was CD4+ or CD8+ T cells sorted from blood, obtained in a trial of the OX40 agonist ivuxolimab. The receptors derive from an adult with an advanced solid tumor such as melanoma, head and neck, liver or kidney cancer.

The chain employs TRBV29-1 and TRBJ2-1; D is possibly TRBD1 or TRBD2 (5 bases each). Germline CDR1 SQVTM, CDR2 ANQGSEA. This CDR3 region has 13 residues. V was clipped by 4 bases and J by 12 bases, with 19 bases between them. The CDR3 nucleotides are TGCAGCGTTGGTCGGGACCCAAGCATAGGGCAGTTCTTC. As protein: CSVGRDPSIGQFF.

The CDR3 sequence: CASSFVGRQAFF. Here the CDR3 DNA reads TGTGCCAGCAGTTTCGTTGGCAGGCAAGCTTTCTTT. This chain uses TRBV28 with TRBJ1-1; the D is unclear. Germline CDR1 is MDHEN and CDR2 is SYDVKM. The CDR3 sequence is 12 residues long. Trimming left V 3 bases short and J 9 bases short, with 11 bases between.

The chain has TRBV9 and TRBJ2-3; perhaps TRBD2 as D (6 bases). V was pared by 4 bases and J by 2 bases, with 14 bases between. The CDR3 has 15 residues. Per germline, CDR1 SGDLS and CDR2 YYNGEE. CDR3 nucleotide sequence: TGTGCCAGCAGCCCCGGAGGGTACCTCACAGATACGCAGTATTTT. Protein: CASSPGGYLTDTQYF.

This clone was picked up a small number of times. The chain is built from TRBV5-4 and TRBJ2-1; D gene ambiguous. The germline CDR1 and CDR2 sequences are SGHNT and YYREEE (reference sequence). The V gene lost 0 bases and the J gene lost 8 bases, with 15 bases spanning the gap. The CDR3 totals 15 residues. CDR3 sequence reads: CASSLALGPGDEQFF. DNA for the CDR3: TGTGCCAGCAGCTTGGCCCTCGGACCGGGCGATGAGCAGTTCTTC.

The rearrangement joins TRBV4-1 to TRBJ1-1; D is possibly TRBD1 (5 bases). This CDR3 has 15 amino acids. The germline V and J ends were trimmed by 0 bases and 6 bases, with 14 bases remaining between them. CDR1 is MGHRA and CDR2 is YSYEKL in the germline V gene. This CDR3 is CASSQDLQAFSEAFF. CDR3 sequence (DNA): TGCGCCAGCAGCCAAGATCTACAGGCATTCTCTGAAGCTTTCTTT.

This clone was recorded a few times. This chain connects TRBV12-2 to TRBJ2-5; the tabulated D call, TRBD2, remains unverified against the DNA. TRBV12-2 is a pseudogene. This CDR3 contains 16 residues. In DNA, the CDR3 is TGTGCAAGTCGCCCAGGGACTAGCGGGAGGGAAGAGACCCAGTACTTC. The encoded protein is CASRPGTSGREETQYF.

The chain joins TRBV28 to TRBJ1-1; a weak D match, TRBD1 (6 bases). The CDR3 consists of 14 residues. Germline assignment: CDR1 MDHEN and CDR2 SYDVKM. Trimming removed 5 bases from V and 4 bases from J, with 14 bases in between. In nucleotides, the CDR3 is TGTGCCAGCAGTCTAGGCGTCAGGGGCACTGAAGCTTTCTTT. This gives the protein CASSLGVRGTEAFF.

This chain links TRBV5-1 with TRBJ2-3; 8 positions match TRBD2. This CDR3 is 16 amino acids long. Germline V gene data show CDR1 as SGHRS and CDR2 as YFSETQ. The trim removed 4 bases at V and 2 bases at J, leaving 9 bases unmatched. Written as DNA, the CDR3 is TGCGCCAGCAGCAAGACTAGCGAAAGATTCACAGATACGCAGTATTTT. Its translation is CASSKTSERFTDTQYF.

This chain uses TRBV4-2 with TRBJ1-5; TRBD1 matches at 8 bases. From germline, CDR1 is LGHNA and CDR2 YNFKEQ. Trimming at V came to 0 bases and at J to 7 bases, leaving 8 bases not matched to a gene. This CDR3 region has 16 residues. The CDR3, as DNA: TGTGCCAGCAGCCAAGATTCGTCAGGGGGCAGACAGCCCCAGCATTTT. It specifies CASSQDSSGGRQPQHF.

The chain uses TRBV7-2 and TRBJ1-5; TRBD1 might be the D (6 bases). V gave up 1 base and J gave up 6 bases, with 13 bases separating them. Germline loops: CDR1 SGHTA, CDR2 FQGNSA. CDR3 size: 15 residues. The CDR3 bases are TGTGCCAGCAGCTTAGACAGGGAGAAGGGTCAGCCCCAGCATTTT. The encoded protein is CASSLDREKGQPQHF.

The rearrangement links TRBV5-1 to TRBJ2-7; 7 nucleotides line up with TRBD2. CDR3 length: 14 amino acids. The trim removed 4 bases at V and 3 bases at J, leaving 7 bases unmatched. The germline CDR1 and CDR2 sequences are SGHRS and YFSETQ. This CDR3 is CASSTSGRDYEQYF. The CDR3 coding sequence is TGCGCCAGCAGCACGTCAGGGAGGGACTACGAGCAGTACTTC.

The J gene is TRBJ2-7, the V gene TRBV5-4; TRBD1 matches at 7 bases. J gave up 1 base and V 0 bases, and 1 base lay outside the gene matches. The CDR3 totals 14 residues. The V gene's germline CDR1 is SGHNT and CDR2 YYREEE (reference sequence). The DNA of the CDR3 is TGTGCCAGCAGCTTGGGACAGGGATCCTACGAGCAGTACTTC. It codes for CASSLGQGSYEQYF. Together with reference TRBV5-4 and TRBJ2-7, the CDR3 gives the full variable domain: ETGVTQSPTHLIKTRGQQVTLRCSSQSGHNTVSWYQQALGQGPQFIFQYYREEENGRGNFPPRFSGLQFPNYSSELNVNALELDDSALYLCASSLGQGSYEQYFGPGTRLTVT.

Of note for this clone: The same CDR3 can be traced to other DNA sequences in this sample. The CDR3 reads CASSPRGNQETQYF. Written as DNA, the CDR3 is TGTGCCAGCTCACCAAGGGGGAACCAAGAGACCCAGTACTTC. The chain combines TRBV18 with TRBJ2-5; D is perhaps TRBD1 (6 bases). V was trimmed by 2 bases and J by 0 bases, leaving 7 bases between them. Germline CDR1 and CDR2: KGHSH and LQKENI. The CDR3 has 14 residues.

V usage is TRBV6-1 and J usage is TRBJ2-3; D ambiguous. Trimming took 2 bases from V and 11 from J, leaving 17 bases between them. Germline V gives CDR1 MNHNS, CDR2 SASEGT. There are 14 residues in the CDR3. CDR3 amino acids: CASSETFQIMGQYF. CDR3 nucleotide sequence: TGTGCCAGCAGTGAAACCTTCCAGATTATGGGGCAGTATTTT.

The chain recombines TRBV7-9 with TRBJ1-1, with D hard to call. This CDR3 contains 14 residues. Looked up from germline, CDR1 is SEHNR and CDR2 is FQNEAQ (reference sequence). V shed 5 bases and J shed 1 base, with 11 bases lying between them. CDR3 in DNA: TGTGCCAGCAGCCGATGGACCGGGAACACTGAAGCTTTCTTT. Protein: CASSRWTGNTEAFF.

The chain recombines TRBV6-5 with TRBJ2-6, with 7 bases identical to TRBD2. The CDR3 sequence is 15 residues long. Trimming at V came to 2 bases and at J to 2 bases, leaving 0 bases not matched to a gene. The germline V gene encodes CDR1 MNHEY and CDR2 SVGAGI. CDR3 protein: CASSYRGAGANVLTF. The CDR3 DNA sequence: TGTGCCAGCAGTTACCGGGGGGCTGGGGCCAACGTCCTGACTTTC.

The rearrangement joins TRBV29-1 to TRBJ2-2; 8 nucleotides line up with TRBD1. V lost 4 bases and J lost 0; bases outside the gene matches: 4. CDR1 is SQVTM, CDR2 ANQGSEA, per germline. The CDR3 runs 15 residues. CDR3 sequence (DNA): TGCAGCGTTGCTATCAGGGGGCCGAACACCGGGGAGCTGTTTTTT. Its protein product is CSVAIRGPNTGELFF.

The chain has TRBV27 and TRBJ2-2; D unclear. CDR3 size: 13 residues. Germline CDR1 reads MNHEY; CDR2 reads SMNVEV (reference sequence). V was clipped by 6 bases and J by 2 bases, with 7 bases between them. The CDR3 sequence: CASRLHNTGELFF. CDR3 DNA sequence: TGTGCCAGCAGACTTCATAACACCGGGGAGCTGTTTTTT.

The gene calls are TRBV18 and TRBJ1-3; D possibly corresponds to TRBD1 (6 bases). The germline V gene encodes CDR1 KGHSH and CDR2 LQKENI. V lost 5 bases to trimming and J lost 0 bases, with 11 bases between them. The CDR3 is 15 amino acids. DNA for the CDR3: TGTGCCAGCTCAACAACAGGGTTCTCTGGAAACACCATATATTTT. This encodes CASSTTGFSGNTIYF.

Points on this clone: Mismatch with germline at one junction end may stem from a read error. The V call is TRBV10-3, the J call TRBJ2-1; maybe TRBD1 (5 bases). Germline CDR1 ENHRY, CDR2 SYGVKD. The CDR3 length is 15 residues. As DNA, the CDR3 is TGTGCCATCATGAGACAGTTGGTCTCCAACAATGAGCAGTTCTTC. Amino acids: CAIMRQLVSNNEQFF.

The chain combines TRBV7-8 with TRBJ2-4; TRBD1 agrees at 7 bases. Trimming took 1 base from V and 9 from J; bases not matched to a gene: 6. This CDR3 comprises 14 residues. Germline CDR1 is SGHVS and CDR2 is FQNEAQ. CDR3 DNA sequence: TGTGCCAGCAGCTTAGGACAGGGAAGGAGCATTCAGTACTTC. Translated, it gives CASSLGQGRSIQYF.